Sequencing of this TCR beta chain was carried out in a study of T cell responses to AZD1222 COVID-19 vaccine. General observations from the study: Among the donors, most were white British and more were female, and clonal diversity was possibly underestimated.

This clone was seen just once. Antigen: not known. Sequencing used immunoSEQ multiplex PCR; TCRdb keeps in-frame clones, though not all of them. The repertoire holds around 120,000 clones, with approximately 88% as singletons. The V segment lost 1 base and the J segment 5 bases; nucleotides outside the gene matches: 8. The germline CDR1 and CDR2 sequences are MGHRA and YSYEKL. The CDR3 runs to 15 residues. The material was peripheral blood, obtained on day 0 of AZD1222 vaccination. The sequence was obtained from an adult in good health. V is TRBV4-1 and J is TRBJ2-7; TRBD2 aligns across 7 bases. This CDR3 is CASSQASGRADEQYF. The CDR3 DNA reads as TGCGCCAGCAGCCAAGCCTCAGGGAGGGCTGACGAGCAGTACTTC.